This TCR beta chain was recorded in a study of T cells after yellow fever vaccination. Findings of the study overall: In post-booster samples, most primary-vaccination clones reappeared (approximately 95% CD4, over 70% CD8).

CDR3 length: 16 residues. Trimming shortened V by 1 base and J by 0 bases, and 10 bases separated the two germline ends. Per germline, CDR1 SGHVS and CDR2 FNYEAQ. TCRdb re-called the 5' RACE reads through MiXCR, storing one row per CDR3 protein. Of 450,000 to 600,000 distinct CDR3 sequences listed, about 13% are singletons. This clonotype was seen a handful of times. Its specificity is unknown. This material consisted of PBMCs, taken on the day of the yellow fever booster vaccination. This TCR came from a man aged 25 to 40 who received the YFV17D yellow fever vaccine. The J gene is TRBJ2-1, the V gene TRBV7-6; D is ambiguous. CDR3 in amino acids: CASSLVDPRSYNEQFF. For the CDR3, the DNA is TGTGCCAGCAGCTTAGTGGACCCGCGCTCCTACAATGAGCAGTTCTTC.